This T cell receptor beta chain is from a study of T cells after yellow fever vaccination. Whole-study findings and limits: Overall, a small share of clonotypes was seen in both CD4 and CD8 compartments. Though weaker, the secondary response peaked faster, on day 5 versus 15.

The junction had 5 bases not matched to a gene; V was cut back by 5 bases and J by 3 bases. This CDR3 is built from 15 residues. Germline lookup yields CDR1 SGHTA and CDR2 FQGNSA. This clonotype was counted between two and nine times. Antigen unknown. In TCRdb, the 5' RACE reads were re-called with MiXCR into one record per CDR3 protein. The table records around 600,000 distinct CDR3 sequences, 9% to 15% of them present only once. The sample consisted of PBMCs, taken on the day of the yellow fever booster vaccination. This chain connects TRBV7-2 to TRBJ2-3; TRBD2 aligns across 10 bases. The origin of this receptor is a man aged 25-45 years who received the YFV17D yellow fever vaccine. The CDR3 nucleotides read TGTGCCAGCAGCCCCACTAGCGGGACGACAGATACGCAGTATTTT. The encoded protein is CASSPTSGTTDTQYF. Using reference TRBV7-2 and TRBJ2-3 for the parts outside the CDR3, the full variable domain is GAGVSQSPSNKVTEKGKDVELRCDPISGHTALYWYRQSLGQGLEFLIYFQGNSAPDKSGLPSDRFSAERTGGSVSTLTIQRTQQEDSAVYLCASSPTSGTTDTQYFGPGTRLTVL.